This paragraph reports one TCR beta chain. The antigen is undetermined. Primers included in the PCR were 60 Vbeta and 13 Jbeta primers. Profiled with immunoSEQ multiplex PCR; TCRdb holds only in-frame clones, not every one. Its listing shows some 80,000 clones. This specimen belongs to a study of cytomegalovirus exposure and HLA in healthy donors. Trimming took 4 bases from V and 7 from J; bases not matched to a gene: 13. Germline CDR1 reads SGHRS; CDR2 reads YFSETQ. The CDR3 spans 17 residues. Broader study findings: With further analysis later on, most CMV-associated TCR beta chains appeared HLA-restricted. The likely explanation for a cluster of highly shared sequence variants was sequencing artifact. As a later analysis showed, several of the most significant clusters appeared to be linked to common viral pathogens.

Unrecorded immune exposure was likely among donors, who were nominally healthy when sampled. Sequencing was done on a sample of PBMCs. This receptor was identified in a woman aged 25 to 45 in good health and CMV-seronegative. The gene calls are TRBV5-1 and TRBJ2-2, with TRBD2 matching over 10 bases. The CDR3 DNA follows: TGCGCCAGCAGCCCCATGAGGAGCGGGAGGGCCATCGGGGAGCTGTTTTTT. Translating gives CASSPMRSGRAIGELFF.